The clone carrying this TCR beta chain occurred a few times. Its target is unknown. This sample is drawn from a study of shared clonotypes between healthy human individuals. Germline V gives CDR1 SQVTM, CDR2 ANQGSEA. V was pared by 4 bases and J by 4 bases, with 14 bases between. The CDR3 totals 13 residues. Produced via immunoSEQ multiplex PCR; TCRdb's table is partial and in-frame only. The sample consists of some 660,000 clones, about 80% of them appearing once. Study-wide points: Unshared clonotypes carried lower generation probabilities than those common to all four donors. The authors expected sequencing depth to affect clonotype sharing among donors.

The TCR comes from a woman aged 25-40 years in good health. This chain connects TRBV29-1 to TRBJ2-7; D uncertain. The material sequenced was memory CD4+ T cells sorted from blood. The sample's subset: CD45RA-negative fraction. This CDR3 is CSVVLRFAYEQYF. DNA of the CDR3: TGCAGCGTTGTTTTGAGATTCGCGTACGAGCAGTACTTC.